This TCR beta chain came from a study of CD8+CD57+ T cells in acquired aplastic anemia (dated by TCRdb to between 2017 and 2018). Background on the whole study: Extracted DNA from sorted CD4+ and CD8+ cells averaged around 3.3 ug, ranging from roughly 0.2 to 30 ug. An average of approximately 10 million reads for CD4+ cells and 11 million to 13 million reads for CD8+ cells was obtained from healthy donor samples. Here is what the overall study found, with its caveats: Roughly 30 CD8+ CDR3 sequences were found to be shared between patients and controls, but these sequences appeared to be highly expressed in patients and within the immunodominant clones of the patients. No significant difference in CD8+ Simpson's diversity was found between patients and healthy controls (P=0.060).

Genomic DNA was used as template for profiling of TCR beta VDJ combinations and CDR3 sequences. An Illumina HiSeq 2000 was used for TCR repertoire sequencing. The paper's processing steps were these. TRBV/TRBJ rearrangement plots, CDR3 size and DJ length profiles, and Simpson's diversity index were used to assess repertoires. The most abundant DNA sequence in the deep sequencing data was defined as the immunodominant clone. CDR3 amino acid sequences were checked for sharing between subjects and were compared against published repertoires and the VDJdb database. Clones were called with MiXCR by TCRdb after fastp trimmed the public reads at Q25, and only in-frame beta chains were retained. Rows with one shared CDR3 protein collapse into an entry with the most common genes and DNA. TCRdb, not the original authors, processed these V and J calls. The sample has a few hundred thousand distinct CDR3 sequences on record, 34% of them singletons. 0.95% to 1.3% of the sample rests with the top ten.

In this sample, this clonotype turned up many times. Its target antigen remains unknown. It has no much larger one-base neighbor in the sample; base qualities were not kept. In this study, sorted CD4+ and CD8+ T cells from the blood of healthy subjects and of severe aplastic anemia patients had their TCR repertoires deep-sequenced. Ficoll-Paque density gradient centrifugation was used to isolate peripheral blood mononuclear cells. Before DNA extraction, CD4+ and CD8+ T cells were sorted by FACS or by magnetic beads. The CDR3 sequence holds 16 residues, the cysteine and phenylalanine included. The retained sequence is limited to the CDR3, 48 bases, with the frame set at the first base. A distance of 17 bases separates the germline ends of V and J, which lose 4 bases and 5 bases respectively. From a lookup of the germline V gene, CDR1 and CDR2 are SGHVS and FQNEAQ.

This TCR derives from a human donor in good health, serving as a control. The sequence links TRBV7-8 to TRBJ1-4; too little of a D gene remains to name it. The specimen was sorted CD4+, CD8+, or CD8+CD57+ T cells (not recorded which) from PBMCs. In nucleotide form, the sequence is TGTGCCAGCAGCTCGCTTAGGAATCGGGTCAATGAAAAACTGTTTTTT. This yields the protein CASSSLRNRVNEKLFF.